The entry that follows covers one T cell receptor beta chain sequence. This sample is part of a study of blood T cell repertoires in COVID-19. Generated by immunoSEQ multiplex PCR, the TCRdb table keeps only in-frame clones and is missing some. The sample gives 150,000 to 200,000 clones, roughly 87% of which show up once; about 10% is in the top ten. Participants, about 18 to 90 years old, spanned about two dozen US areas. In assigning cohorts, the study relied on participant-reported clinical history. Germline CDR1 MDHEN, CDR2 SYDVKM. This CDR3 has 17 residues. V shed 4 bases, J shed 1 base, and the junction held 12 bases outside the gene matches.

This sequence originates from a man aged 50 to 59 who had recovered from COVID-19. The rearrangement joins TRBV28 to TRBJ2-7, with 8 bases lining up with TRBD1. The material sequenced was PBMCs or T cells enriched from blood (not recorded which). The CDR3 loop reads CASSSLGGTGGSYEQYF. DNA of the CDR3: TGTGCCAGCAGTTCATTAGGGGGGACAGGCGGGTCCTACGAGCAGTACTTC.